The rows below give T cell receptor beta chains drawn from one sample of a study of blood T cell repertoires in COVID-19. Libraries were prepared by immunoSEQ multiplex PCR; TCRdb keeps only in-frame clonotypes and omits some of them. Of roughly 250,000 clones in the sample, about nine tenths were seen once. Source material: PBMCs or T cells enriched from blood (not recorded which). These receptors all come from a woman in her 30s with acute COVID-19. The conserved cysteine and the conserved F or W are not part of the CDR3 here. Only part of the rows carry a size: once, few, many, or a class if the clone is expanded.

j_call	v_call	clone_size	cdr3_aa
TRBJ2-3	TRBV2	-	ASIGRGDTDTQY
TRBJ1-3	TRBV28	-	ASSVQGLSGNTIY
TRBJ2-6	TRBV6-1	-	ASSEVGTGLSGANVLT
TRBJ1-1	TRBV24-1	-	ATADLTGEPSYVKGKNTEAF
TRBJ1-1	TRBV5-1	few	ASSFERINTEAF
TRBJ2-7	TRBV7-8	-	ASSSSGVTYEQY
TRBJ2-7	TRBV28	-	ASSFATRGYEQY
TRBJ1-1	TRBV7-9	-	ASTNPLIGGAF
TRBJ1-1	TRBV7-9	-	ASSPPSAGGVRYTEAF
TRBJ2-1	TRBV5-6	-	ASSLGAYNEQF
TRBJ2-7	TRBV9	-	ASSARTSFSEQY
TRBJ2-1	TRBV4-1	-	ASSQVPSGSGIYNEQF
TRBJ1-2	TRBV14	-	ASSQEDNHPYGYT
TRBJ1-2	TRBV5-4	-	ASSLFAQLYT
TRBJ2-1	TRBV6-4	-	ASSDSYENEQF
TRBJ1-1	TRBV10-2	-	ASSEVGYEAF
TRBJ2-1	TRBV10-2	-	ASNGGPNEQF
TRBJ1-1	TRBV28	-	ASSPAQGGAF
TRBJ1-2	TRBV7-9	few	ASSPDRVYGYT
TRBJ2-7	TRBV6-5	-	ASSYEGQGNYEQY
TRBJ2-7	TRBV6-5	-	ASSSLGAGEHEQY
TRBJ2-7	TRBV5-4	-	ASSLYGQPYEQY
TRBJ2-2	TRBV5-1	-	ASSFRDTNTGELF
TRBJ2-7	TRBV9	-	ASSATGQASYEQY
TRBJ1-2	TRBV28	-	AIAPGTAYGYT
TRBJ1-3	TRBV14	-	ASSPWGDYSGNTIY
TRBJ1-5	TRBV28	-	ASSQPGGLRQPQH
TRBJ1-5	TRBV5-6	-	ASSFGPPRSNQPQH
TRBJ1-2	TRBV30	-	AWSFHRGTGSGYT
TRBJ1-5	TRBV27	-	ASSSRTGYNQPQH
TRBJ2-7	TRBV18	-	ASSPPSSYEQY
TRBJ1-5	TRBV28	-	ASSSTGANQPQH
TRBJ2-3	TRBV19	-	ASARRGHLLAGVTDTQY
TRBJ2-2	TRBV9	once	ASSVLAGGTGELF
TRBJ2-7	TRBV18	-	ASSQTGAKDYEQY
TRBJ1-1	TRBV29-1	-	SVEGGGTEAF
TRBJ1-2	TRBV19	few	ASSETGNSGGYT
TRBJ1-6	TRBV7-6	-	ASSLQPPSTAYNSPLH
TRBJ2-2	TRBV19	-	ASRGRGRTGELF
TRBJ1-6	TRBV6-4	few	ASSATDNSPLH
TRBJ1-4	TRBV19	few	ASSTATGRNEKLF
TRBJ2-1	TRBV18	-	ASSPTSGRSINEQF